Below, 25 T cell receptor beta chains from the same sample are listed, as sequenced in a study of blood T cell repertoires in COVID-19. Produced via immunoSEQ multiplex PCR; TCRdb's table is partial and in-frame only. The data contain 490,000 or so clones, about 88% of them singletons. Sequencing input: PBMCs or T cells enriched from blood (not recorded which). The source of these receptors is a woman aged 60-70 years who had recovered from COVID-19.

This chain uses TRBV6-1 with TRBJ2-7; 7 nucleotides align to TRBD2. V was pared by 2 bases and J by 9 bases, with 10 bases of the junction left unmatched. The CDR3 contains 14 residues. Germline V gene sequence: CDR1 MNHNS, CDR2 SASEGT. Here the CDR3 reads CASSEWGGRGTQYV. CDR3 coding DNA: TGTGCCAGCAGTGAATGGGGAGGGAGAGGCACGCAGTACGTC.

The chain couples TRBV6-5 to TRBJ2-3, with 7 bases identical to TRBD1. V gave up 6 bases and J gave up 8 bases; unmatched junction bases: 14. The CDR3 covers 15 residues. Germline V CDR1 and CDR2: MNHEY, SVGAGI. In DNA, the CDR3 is TGTGCCAGCAGCCCCCGGGACAGAGGGAGAAGTACGCAGTATTTT. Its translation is CASSPRDRGRSTQYF.

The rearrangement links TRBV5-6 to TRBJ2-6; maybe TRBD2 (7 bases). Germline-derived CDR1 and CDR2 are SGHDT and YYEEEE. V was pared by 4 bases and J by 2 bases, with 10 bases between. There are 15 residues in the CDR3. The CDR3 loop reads CASSRGGAGANVLTF. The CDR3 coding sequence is TGTGCCAGCAGCCGAGGGGGGGCTGGGGCCAACGTCCTGACTTTC.

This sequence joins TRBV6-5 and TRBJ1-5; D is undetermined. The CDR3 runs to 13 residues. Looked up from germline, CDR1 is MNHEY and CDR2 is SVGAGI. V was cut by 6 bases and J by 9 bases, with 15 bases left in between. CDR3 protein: CASSSPEEAPQHF. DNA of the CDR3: TGTGCCAGCAGCTCTCCGGAAGAGGCGCCCCAGCATTTT.

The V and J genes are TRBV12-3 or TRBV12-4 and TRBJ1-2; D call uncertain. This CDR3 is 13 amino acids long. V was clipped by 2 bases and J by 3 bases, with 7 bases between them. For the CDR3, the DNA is TGTGCCAGCAGTTTACGTACAGACTATGGCTACACCTTC. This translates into CASSLRTDYGYTF.

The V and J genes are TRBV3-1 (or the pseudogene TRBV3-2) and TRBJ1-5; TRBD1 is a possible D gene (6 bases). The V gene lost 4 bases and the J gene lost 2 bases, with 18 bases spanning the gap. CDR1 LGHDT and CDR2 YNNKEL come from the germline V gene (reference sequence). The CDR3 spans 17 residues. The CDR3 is CASSPGVPGKGNQPQHF. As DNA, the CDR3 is TGTGCCAGCAGCCCAGGGGTGCCTGGGAAGGGCAATCAGCCCCAGCATTTT.

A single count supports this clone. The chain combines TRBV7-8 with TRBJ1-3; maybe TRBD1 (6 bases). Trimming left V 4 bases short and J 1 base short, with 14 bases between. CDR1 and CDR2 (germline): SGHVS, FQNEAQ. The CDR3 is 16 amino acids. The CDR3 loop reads CASSSRTGFSGNTIYF. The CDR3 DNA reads TGTGCCAGCAGCTCCCGAACAGGGTTTTCTGGAAACACCATATATTTT.

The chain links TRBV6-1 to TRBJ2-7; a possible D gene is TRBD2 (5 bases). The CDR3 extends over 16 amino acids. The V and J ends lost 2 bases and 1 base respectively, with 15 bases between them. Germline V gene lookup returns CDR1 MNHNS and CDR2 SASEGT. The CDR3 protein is CASSEWEPTESYEQYV. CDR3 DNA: TGTGCCAGCAGTGAATGGGAGCCCACAGAATCCTACGAGCAGTACGTC.

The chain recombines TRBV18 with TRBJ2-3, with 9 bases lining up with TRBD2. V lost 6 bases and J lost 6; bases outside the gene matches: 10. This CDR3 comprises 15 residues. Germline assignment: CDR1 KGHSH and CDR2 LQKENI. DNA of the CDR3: TGTGCCAGCTCCCCCAGTAGGCTAGCGGGGGATACGCAGTATTTT. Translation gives CASSPSRLAGDTQYF.

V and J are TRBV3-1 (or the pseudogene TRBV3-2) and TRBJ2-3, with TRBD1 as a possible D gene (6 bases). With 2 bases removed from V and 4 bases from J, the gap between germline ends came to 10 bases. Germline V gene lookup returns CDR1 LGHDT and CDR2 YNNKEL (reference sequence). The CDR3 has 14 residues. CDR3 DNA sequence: TGTGCCAGCAGCCAACAACAGGGCGCAGATACGCAGTATTTT. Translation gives CASSQQQGADTQYF.

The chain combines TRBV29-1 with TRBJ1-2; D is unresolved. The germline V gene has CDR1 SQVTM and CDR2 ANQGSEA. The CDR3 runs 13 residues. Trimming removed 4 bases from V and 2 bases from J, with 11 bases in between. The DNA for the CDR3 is TGCAGCGTTGTCTCTCAGAAGAACTATGGCTACACCTTC. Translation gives CSVVSQKNYGYTF.

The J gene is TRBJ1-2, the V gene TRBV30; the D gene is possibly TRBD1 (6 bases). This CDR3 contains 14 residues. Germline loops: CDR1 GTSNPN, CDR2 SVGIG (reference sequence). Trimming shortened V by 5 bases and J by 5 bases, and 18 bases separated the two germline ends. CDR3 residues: CAWARTESSYGYTF. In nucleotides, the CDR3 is TGTGCCTGGGCGAGGACAGAGTCCTCATATGGCTACACCTTC.

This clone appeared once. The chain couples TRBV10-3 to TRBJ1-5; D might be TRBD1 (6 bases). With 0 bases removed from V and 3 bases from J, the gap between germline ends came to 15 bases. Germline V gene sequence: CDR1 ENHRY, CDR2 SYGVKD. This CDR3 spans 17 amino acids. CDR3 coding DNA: TGTGCCATCAGTGAGTCGAACCTGGGACAACTCAATCAGCCCCAGCATTTT. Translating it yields CAISESNLGQLNQPQHF.

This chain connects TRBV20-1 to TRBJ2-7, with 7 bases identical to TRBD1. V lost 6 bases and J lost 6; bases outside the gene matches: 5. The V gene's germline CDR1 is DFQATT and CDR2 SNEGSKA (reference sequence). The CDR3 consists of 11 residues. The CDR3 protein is CSASTGLEQYF. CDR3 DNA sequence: TGCAGTGCATCGACAGGGCTCGAGCAGTACTTC.

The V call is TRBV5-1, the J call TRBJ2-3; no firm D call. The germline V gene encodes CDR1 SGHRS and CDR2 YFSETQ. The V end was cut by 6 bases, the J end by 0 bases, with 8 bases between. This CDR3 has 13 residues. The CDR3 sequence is CASNAGSTDTQYF. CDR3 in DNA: TGCGCCAGCAACGCAGGTAGCACAGATACGCAGTATTTT.

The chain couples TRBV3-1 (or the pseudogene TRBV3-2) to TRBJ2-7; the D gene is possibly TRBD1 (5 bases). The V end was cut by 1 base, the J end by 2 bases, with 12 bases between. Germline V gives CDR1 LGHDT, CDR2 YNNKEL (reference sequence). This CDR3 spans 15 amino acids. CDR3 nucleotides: TGTGCCAGCAGCCAAGTAGACAGCCCAACCTACGAGCAGTACTTC. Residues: CASSQVDSPTYEQYF.

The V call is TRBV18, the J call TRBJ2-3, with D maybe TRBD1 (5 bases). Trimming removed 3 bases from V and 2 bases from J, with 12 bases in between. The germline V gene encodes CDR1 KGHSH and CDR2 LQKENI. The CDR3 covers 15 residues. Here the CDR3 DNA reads TGTGCCAGCTCACCGGGGCCCAGGTCCACAGATACGCAGTATTTT. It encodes CASSPGPRSTDTQYF.

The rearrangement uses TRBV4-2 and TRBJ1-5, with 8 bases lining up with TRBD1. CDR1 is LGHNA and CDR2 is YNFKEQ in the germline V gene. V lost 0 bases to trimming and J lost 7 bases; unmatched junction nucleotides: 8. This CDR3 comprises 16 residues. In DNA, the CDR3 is TGTGCCAGCAGCCAAGATAGAGACAGGGGCCAACAGCCCCAGCATTTT. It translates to CASSQDRDRGQQPQHF.

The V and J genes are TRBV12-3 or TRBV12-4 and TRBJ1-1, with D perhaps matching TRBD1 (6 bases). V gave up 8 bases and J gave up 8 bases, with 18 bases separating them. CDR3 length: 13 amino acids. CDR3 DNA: TGTGCCAGCCAGAACAGGGACCCTTCGGAAGCTTTCTTT. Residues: CASQNRDPSEAFF.

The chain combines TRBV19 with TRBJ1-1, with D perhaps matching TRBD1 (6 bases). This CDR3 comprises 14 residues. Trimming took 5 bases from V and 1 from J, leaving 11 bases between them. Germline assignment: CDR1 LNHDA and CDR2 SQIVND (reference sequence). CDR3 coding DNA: TGTGCCAGTAGTCCTCAGACAGGGAACACTGAAGCTTTCTTT. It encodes CASSPQTGNTEAFF.

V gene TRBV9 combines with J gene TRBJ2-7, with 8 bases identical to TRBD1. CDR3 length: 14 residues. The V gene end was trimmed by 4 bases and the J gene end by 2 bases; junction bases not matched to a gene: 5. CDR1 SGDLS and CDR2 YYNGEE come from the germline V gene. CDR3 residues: CASSLGTGPYEQYF. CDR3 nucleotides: TGTGCCAGCAGCCTCGGGACAGGACCCTACGAGCAGTACTTC.

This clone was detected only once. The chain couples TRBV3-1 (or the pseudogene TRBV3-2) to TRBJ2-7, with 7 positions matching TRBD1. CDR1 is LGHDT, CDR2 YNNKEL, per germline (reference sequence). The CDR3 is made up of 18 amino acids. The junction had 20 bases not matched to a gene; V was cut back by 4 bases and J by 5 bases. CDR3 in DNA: TGTGCCAGCAGCCCTCGGAGTCATGCGACAGGGAAAGGCAACGAGCAGTACTTC. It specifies CASSPRSHATGKGNEQYF.

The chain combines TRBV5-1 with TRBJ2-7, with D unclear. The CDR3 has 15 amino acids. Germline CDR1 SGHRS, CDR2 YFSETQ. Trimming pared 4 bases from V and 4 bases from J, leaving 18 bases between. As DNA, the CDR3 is TGCGCCAGCAGCCGACTGGCTGGAACCTCTTACGAGCAGTACGTC. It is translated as CASSRLAGTSYEQYV.

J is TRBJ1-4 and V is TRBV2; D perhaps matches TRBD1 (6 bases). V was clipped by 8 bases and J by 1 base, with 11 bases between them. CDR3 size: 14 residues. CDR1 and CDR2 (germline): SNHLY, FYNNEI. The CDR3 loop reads CASGGARTNEKLFF. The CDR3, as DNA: TGTGCCAGCGGGGGGGCGCGAACTAATGAAAAACTGTTTTTT.

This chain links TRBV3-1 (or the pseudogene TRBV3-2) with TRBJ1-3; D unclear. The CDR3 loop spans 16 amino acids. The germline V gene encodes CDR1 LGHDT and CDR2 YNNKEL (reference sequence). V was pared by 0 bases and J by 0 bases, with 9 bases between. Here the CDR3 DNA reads TGTGCCAGCAGCCAAGATACAGTGAGCTCTGGAAACACCATATATTTT. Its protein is CASSQDTVSSGNTIYF.